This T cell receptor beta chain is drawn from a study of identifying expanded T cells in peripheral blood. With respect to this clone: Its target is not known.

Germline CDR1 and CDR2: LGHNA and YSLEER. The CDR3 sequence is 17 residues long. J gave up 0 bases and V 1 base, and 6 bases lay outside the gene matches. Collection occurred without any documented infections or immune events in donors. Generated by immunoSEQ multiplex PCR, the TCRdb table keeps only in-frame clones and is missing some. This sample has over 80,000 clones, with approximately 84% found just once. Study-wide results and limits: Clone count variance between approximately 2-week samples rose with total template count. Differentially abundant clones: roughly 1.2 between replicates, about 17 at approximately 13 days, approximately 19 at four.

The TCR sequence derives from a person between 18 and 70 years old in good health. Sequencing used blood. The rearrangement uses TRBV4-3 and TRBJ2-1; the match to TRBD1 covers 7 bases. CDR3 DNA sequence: TGCGCCAGCAGCCAAGTACCGGGACAGATCTCCTACAATGAGCAGTTCTTC. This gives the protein CASSQVPGQISYNEQFF.